This T cell receptor beta chain appears in the sequencing data of a study of Ad26.COV2.S vaccination and SARS-CoV-2 variants. Whole-study results and caveats: Placebo and vaccine recipients had non-spike TCR breadth that was similar.

Details on this clone: Its antigen is not known.

Clones were sequenced by immunoSEQ multiplex PCR, and TCRdb holds only the in-frame ones, with some missing. This table holds under 150,000 clones, 70% to 90% found once. The CDR3 is made up of 16 amino acids. From germline, CDR1 is SGHAT and CDR2 FQNNGV. V lost 3 bases, J lost 8 bases, and 20 bases lay in between. This chain joins TRBV11-2 and TRBJ2-1; no clear D gene. The sample was peripheral blood, taken after recovery from COVID-19. The origin of this receptor is a human donor who had recovered from COVID-19. The CDR3 is CASSLQLGPIRDEQFF. CDR3 nucleotides: TGTGCCAGCAGCTTGCAACTTGGACCGATTAGGGATGAGCAGTTCTTC. Looking up the rest from reference TRBV11-2 and TRBJ2-1 gives the full variable domain: EAGVAQSPRYKIIEKRQSVAFWCNPISGHATLYWYQQILGQGPKLLIQFQNNGVVDDSQLPKDRFSAERLKGVDSTLKIQPAKLEDSAVYLCASSLQLGPIRDEQFFGPGTRLTVL.